This T cell receptor beta chain comes out of a study of OX40 agonist ivuxolimab in advanced cancers. Study-wide context: Ivuxolimab is a fully human IgG2 antibody that activates OX40 (CD134). Patients were roughly 83% male with ages roughly 23 to 79, mean about 54.

The CDR3 spans 15 residues. V lost 2 bases and J 2 bases, leaving 10 bases between the germline ends. CDR1 and CDR2 (germline): MNHEY, SVGAGI. TCRdb keeps only in-frame clones here, not all; method: immunoSEQ multiplex PCR. This sample has tens of thousands of clones, with approximately 83% found just once. As for this clone: Its cognate antigen is unknown.

Study-level findings and limits: No antigen was identified for the clonally expanded peripheral T cells.

The timepoints at which blood was sampled were baseline, cycle 4 day 1, and cycle 7 day 1. This receptor was identified in an adult with an advanced solid tumor such as melanoma, head and neck, liver or kidney cancer. The specimen was CD4+ or CD8+ T cells sorted from blood, collected in a trial of the OX40 agonist ivuxolimab. V usage is TRBV6-5 and J usage is TRBJ1-3; D gene ambiguous. CDR3 protein: CASSYVVGPGNTIYF. CDR3 nucleotide sequence: TGTGCCAGCAGTTACGTCGTGGGCCCTGGAAACACCATATATTTT.